The 32 T cell receptor beta chains below come from one sample, sequenced in a study of cytomegalovirus exposure and HLA in healthy donors. PCR employed 60 Vbeta and 13 Jbeta primers. The assay was immunoSEQ multiplex PCR, and TCRdb's table has in-frame clones only and misses some. Here the sample spans 200,000 to 250,000 clones, over 80% being singletons. Source material: PBMCs. The receptors were sampled from a woman aged 40 to 50 in good health and CMV-seropositive.

The J gene is TRBJ1-2, the V gene TRBV30; D is ambiguous. The CDR3 has 14 amino acids. The ends were cut back, 4 bases at V and 4 bases at J, with 16 bases in the middle. Per germline, CDR1 GTSNPN and CDR2 SVGIG (reference sequence). CDR3 region: CAWTKERGFYGYTF. The CDR3, as DNA: TGTGCCTGGACCAAAGAGCGGGGTTTCTATGGCTACACCTTC.

V is TRBV4-1 and J is TRBJ2-5; D is possibly TRBD2 (6 bases). The J call may not be correct, given that the DNA end is closer to TRBJ2-7. The germline V gene has CDR1 MGHRA and CDR2 YSYEKL. There are 17 residues in the CDR3. The CDR3 DNA reads as TGCGCCAGCAGCCGGGTGGAGGGTCTACTCCTCCCCTACGAGCAGTACTTC. Residues: CASSRVEGLLLPYEQYF.

V is TRBV29-1 and J is TRBJ2-2; D unresolved. The V gene's germline CDR1 is SQVTM and CDR2 ANQGSEA. This CDR3 region has 12 residues. V was cut by 6 bases and J by 1 base, with 6 bases left in between. The CDR3 DNA reads TGCAGCGTCCTAGGGAACACCGGGGAGCTGTTTTTT. Amino acid sequence: CSVLGNTGELFF.

This sequence joins TRBV9 and TRBJ2-7; D possibly corresponds to TRBD2 (5 bases). Trimming removed 4 bases at V and 5 bases at J, with 16 bases between. Germline CDR1 SGDLS, CDR2 YYNGEE. The CDR3 totals 14 residues. The CDR3 DNA follows: TGTGCCAGCAGCTTCAGAGGGAGTATCGACGAGCAGTACTTC. Amino acids: CASSFRGSIDEQYF.

As concerns this clone: Other nucleotide sequences from this sample produce the same CDR3. V usage is TRBV5-1 and J usage is TRBJ1-1; D might be TRBD1 (6 bases). The ends were cut back, 6 bases at V and 4 bases at J, with 34 bases in the middle. Per germline, CDR1 SGHRS and CDR2 YFSETQ. This CDR3 has 20 amino acids. DNA of the CDR3: TGCGCCAGCAAATACACGGGGGTCCCCGGAGACCGGGGGGGCCTCACTGAAGCTTTCTTT. Protein sequence: CASKYTGVPGDRGGLTEAFF.

The rearrangement joins TRBV19 to TRBJ1-2; TRBD1 agrees at 7 bases. Germline values: CDR1 LNHDA, CDR2 SQIVND (reference sequence). V shed 5 bases and J 10 bases; nucleotides not matched to a gene: 16. This CDR3 spans 15 amino acids. The CDR3: CASSAPTGTVGAYTF. CDR3 nucleotide sequence: TGTGCCAGTAGTGCACCTACCGGGACAGTCGGAGCCTACACCTTC.

This clone occurred once. The chain has TRBV7-8 and TRBJ2-3; D unclear. The CDR3 runs to 13 residues. V shed 7 bases and J shed 6 bases, with 14 bases lying between them. Germline CDR1 reads SGHVS; CDR2 reads FQNEAQ. The CDR3 is CASTGAYSDTQYF. In DNA form, the CDR3 reads TGTGCCAGCACCGGAGCGTATTCGGATACGCAGTATTTT.

Of note for this clone: Other DNA sequences in this specimen translate into the identical CDR3. The V and J genes are TRBV12-5 and TRBJ2-3, with D unresolved. Trimming pared 1 base from V and 6 bases from J, leaving 14 bases between. CDR1 and CDR2 from the germline V gene are LGHNT and FRNRAP. This CDR3 spans 15 amino acids. The CDR3 bases are TGTGCTAGTGGTTTGGGGGCCGGTACAAGGGATACGCAGTATTTT. Translation: CASGLGAGTRDTQYF. The variable domain in full, completed from reference TRBV12-5 and TRBJ2-3, reads DARVTQTPRHKVTEMGQEVTMRCQPILGHNTVFWYRQTMMQGLELLAYFRNRAPLDDSGMPKDRFSAEMPDATLATLKIQPSEPRDSAVYFCASGLGAGTRDTQYFGPGTRLTVL.

The chain uses TRBV5-4 and TRBJ1-1; a weak D match, TRBD1 (5 bases). The CDR3 runs 13 residues. From germline, CDR1 is SGHNT and CDR2 YYREEE (reference sequence). V lost 6 bases and J 0 bases, leaving 9 bases between the germline ends. CDR3 region: CASTRALNTEAFF. The DNA for the CDR3 is TGTGCCAGCACCAGGGCGTTGAACACTGAAGCTTTCTTT.

The V and J genes are TRBV27 and TRBJ2-7, with TRBD2 as a possible D gene (6 bases). The germline V and J ends were trimmed by 5 bases and 3 bases, with 17 bases remaining between them. The CDR3 is made up of 15 amino acids. The germline gives CDR1 MNHEY, CDR2 SMNVEV (reference sequence). The CDR3 bases are TGTGCCAGCAGTCCGCGCACCGGGACTGACTACGAGCAGTACTTC. It encodes CASSPRTGTDYEQYF.

The chain combines TRBV27 with TRBJ2-3; D remains ambiguous. The germline gives CDR1 MNHEY, CDR2 SMNVEV (reference sequence). The CDR3 is 14 amino acids. Trimming took 4 bases from V and 0 from J, leaving 8 bases between them. CDR3 in amino acids: CASSSLRSTDTQYF. For the CDR3, the DNA is TGTGCCAGCAGTTCGCTACGTAGCACAGATACGCAGTATTTT.

This clone was seen a few times. The gene calls are TRBV30 and TRBJ2-2, with D perhaps TRBD1 (6 bases). The CDR3 is made up of 14 amino acids. Germline loops: CDR1 GTSNPN, CDR2 SVGIG (reference sequence). With 6 bases removed from V and 0 bases from J, the gap between germline ends came to 11 bases. CDR3 sequence: CACHGTPNTGELFF. CDR3 bases: TGTGCCTGCCACGGGACACCGAACACCGGGGAGCTGTTTTTT.

Only one count was recorded for this clone. In nucleotides, the CDR3 is TGTGCCAGCAATCCCAGGGCCCAGTACTATGGCTACACCTTC. Amino acids: CASNPRAQYYGYTF. The genes are TRBV6-1 and TRBJ1-2; tentative D call: TRBD1 (5 bases). The CDR3 has 14 amino acids. CDR1 MNHNS and CDR2 SASEGT come from the germline V gene. Between the trimmed V and J ends, which lost 7 bases and 3 bases, there was a span of 15 bases.

This clone was observed a few times. V usage is TRBV19 and J usage is TRBJ1-1, with TRBD1 matching 7 bases. CDR3 length: 15 residues. The germline CDR1 and CDR2 sequences are LNHDA and SQIVND (reference sequence). V was clipped by 3 bases and J by 3 bases; unmatched bases: 7. DNA for the CDR3: TGTGCCAGTAGTATCGACAGGGTAGCGTACACTGAAGCTTTCTTT. It translates to CASSIDRVAYTEAFF.

The V call is TRBV7-9, the J call TRBJ1-1; 8 bases agree with TRBD1. Germline CDR1 is SEHNR and CDR2 is FQNEAQ (reference sequence). There are 16 residues in the CDR3. Trimming at V came to 5 bases and at J to 4 bases, leaving 12 bases not matched to a gene. CDR3 sequence: CASSRGTGNLFTEAFF. DNA for the CDR3: TGTGCCAGCAGCCGCGGGACAGGCAATCTGTTCACTGAAGCTTTCTTT.

CDR3: CAISGTADRNTEAFF. CDR3 bases: TGTGCCATCAGTGGAACCGCCGACAGGAACACTGAAGCTTTCTTT. The rearrangement links TRBV10-3 to TRBJ1-1, with D perhaps matching TRBD1 (5 bases). The ends were cut back, 4 bases at V and 1 base at J, with 13 bases in the middle. The CDR3 extends over 15 amino acids. Germline V gives CDR1 ENHRY, CDR2 SYGVKD.

The rearrangement uses TRBV4-3 and TRBJ2-5; tentatively, D is TRBD1 (6 bases). The J call may be wrong; the DNA end is better matched by TRBJ2-7. This CDR3 has 18 residues. From germline, CDR1 is LGHNA and CDR2 YSLEER. The CDR3 spells CASSQDIPGGQMSYEQYF. DNA of the CDR3: TGCGCCAGCAGCCAAGATATTCCTGGGGGCCAGATGTCCTACGAGCAGTACTTC.

V usage is TRBV6-5 and J usage is TRBJ1-6; D perhaps matches TRBD1 (6 bases). CDR1 and CDR2 (germline): MNHEY, SVGAGI. V lost 2 bases to trimming and J lost 7 bases, with 15 bases between them. The CDR3 has 16 residues. This CDR3 is CASSYGQGMLNSPLHF. The CDR3 nucleotides read TGTGCCAGCAGTTACGGGCAGGGGATGTTAAATTCACCCCTCCACTTT.

The rearrangement uses TRBV27 and TRBJ2-7; D gene unclear. V was pared by 4 bases and J by 2 bases, with 9 bases between. The germline V gene has CDR1 MNHEY and CDR2 SMNVEV (reference sequence). CDR3 length: 13 residues. In nucleotides, the CDR3 is TGTGCCAGCAGTTATAACCGCGCCTACGAGCAGTACTTC. Its protein is CASSYNRAYEQYF.

The V and J genes are TRBV11-2 and TRBJ1-2; 7 bases line up with TRBD1. Germline V gives CDR1 SGHAT, CDR2 FQNNGV. CDR3 length equals 18 residues. J gave up 4 bases and V 4 bases, and 18 bases lay outside the gene matches. Here the CDR3 reads CASSSRGGTELSGYGYTF. The CDR3 DNA is TGTGCCAGCAGCTCTCGGGGGGGGACAGAATTGAGTGGCTATGGCTACACCTTC.

A few counts support this clone. The rearrangement joins TRBV4-1 to TRBJ2-7, with D unresolved. Germline V gene data show CDR1 as MGHRA and CDR2 as YSYEKL. The CDR3 extends over 15 amino acids. The V end lost 2 bases, the J end lost 0 bases, and 11 bases lay between the germline ends. The CDR3 DNA follows: TGCGCCAGCAGCCAATCGACGGGTCGCTCCTACGAGCAGTACTTC. Translated: CASSQSTGRSYEQYF.

The gene calls are TRBV6-5 and TRBJ1-5; D not certain. Germline CDR1 reads MNHEY; CDR2 reads SVGAGI. The CDR3 extends over 15 amino acids. Trimming took 0 bases from V and 0 from J, leaving 6 bases between them. The CDR3 protein is CASSYSTVSNQPQHF. The CDR3 DNA reads TGTGCCAGCAGTTACTCGACTGTTAGCAATCAGCCCCAGCATTTT.

The rearrangement joins TRBV28 to TRBJ2-7; D unresolved. V was cut by 5 bases and J by 6 bases, with 14 bases left in between. Germline loops: CDR1 MDHEN, CDR2 SYDVKM. The CDR3 is 13 residues long. The CDR3 protein is CASSTGDRREQYF. CDR3 nucleotide sequence: TGTGCCAGCAGTACGGGTGATAGACGCGAGCAGTACTTC.

The chain joins TRBV29-1 to TRBJ1-5; D perhaps matches TRBD1 (6 bases). The CDR3 has 15 amino acids. Germline V gives CDR1 SQVTM, CDR2 ANQGSEA. Deletions cut 1 base from V and 2 bases from J, with 12 bases between. The CDR3 nucleotides are TGCAGCGTTGAAGTCACAGGGAGCGGCAATCAGCCCCAGCATTTT. Translating it yields CSVEVTGSGNQPQHF.

The genes are TRBV10-3 and TRBJ2-7; D might be TRBD1 (6 bases). V dropped 6 bases and J dropped 4 bases, with 16 bases sitting between them. Germline V gene sequence: CDR1 ENHRY, CDR2 SYGVKD. The CDR3 contains 14 residues. CDR3 in amino acids: CAISLGTLSYEQYF. In nucleotides, the CDR3 is TGTGCCATCAGCTTAGGGACACTCTCGTACGAGCAGTACTTC.

The sample holds one count of this clone. This rearrangement joins TRBV5-1 to TRBJ1-1; a possible D gene is TRBD1 (5 bases). CDR1 and CDR2 (germline): SGHRS, YFSETQ. The CDR3 consists of 14 residues. V dropped 2 bases and J dropped 2 bases, with 10 bases sitting between them. The CDR3 coding sequence is TGCGCCAGCAGCTTAGGCGGGGCTAACACTGAAGCTTTCTTT. Its translation: CASSLGGANTEAFF.

The chain uses TRBV7-2 and TRBJ2-5; 12 nucleotides line up with TRBD2. Germline V gene lookup returns CDR1 SGHTA and CDR2 FQGNSA. Trimming removed 3 bases from V and 5 bases from J; junction bases left unmatched: 7. The CDR3 has 16 residues. For the CDR3, the DNA is TGTGCCAGCAGCTTGACTAGCGGGAGTCGGTGGGAGACCCAGTACTTC. This translates into CASSLTSGSRWETQYF. The whole variable domain, remainder taken from reference TRBV7-2 and TRBJ2-5, is GAGVSQSPSNKVTEKGKDVELRCDPISGHTALYWYRQSLGQGLEFLIYFQGNSAPDKSGLPSDRFSAERTGGSVSTLTIQRTQQEDSAVYLCASSLTSGSRWETQYFGPGTRLLVL.

This chain links TRBV6-1 with TRBJ2-2; the match to TRBD2 covers 7 bases. This CDR3 spans 14 amino acids. The V gene end was trimmed by 11 bases and the J gene end by 3 bases; junction bases not matched to a gene: 9. Germline V lookup: CDR1 MNHNS, CDR2 SASEGT. CDR3 sequence: CAGSGTADTGELFF. The DNA of the CDR3 is TGTGCCGGAAGCGGGACGGCTGACACCGGGGAGCTGTTTTTT.

The chain links TRBV25-1 to TRBJ1-4; the D gene is possibly TRBD1 (5 bases). The CDR3 loop spans 13 amino acids. Germline CDR1 reads MGHDK; CDR2 reads SYGVNS. Trimming removed 8 bases at V and 8 bases at J, with 15 bases between. In DNA form, the CDR3 reads TGTGCCAGCGCAAGGGGAAGAGGAGAAAAACTGTTTTTT. Protein sequence: CASARGRGEKLFF.

The chain combines TRBV27 with TRBJ1-4; D might be TRBD1 (5 bases). Germline V gene data show CDR1 as MNHEY and CDR2 as SMNVEV (reference sequence). This CDR3 region has 14 residues. Trimming removed 8 bases from V and 8 bases from J, with 18 bases in between. The CDR3 region has the DNA TGTGCCAGCCCCCCAACGGGGGGGTGGGAAAAACTGTTTTTT. It encodes CASPPTGGWEKLFF.

Comments on this clone: Mismatch with germline at one junction end may stem from a read error. The V call is TRBV7-9, the J call TRBJ2-5; TRBD2 aligns across 8 bases. In germline, CDR1 is SEHNR, CDR2 FQNEAQ (reference sequence). The CDR3 runs to 14 residues. CDR3 residues: CSSSSPGGEETQYF. The CDR3 DNA follows: TGTTCCAGCAGCTCCCCGGGAGGGGAAGAGACCCAGTACTTC.

V usage is TRBV5-4 and J usage is TRBJ1-3, with TRBD1 as a possible D gene (5 bases). Deletions cut 0 bases from V and 4 bases from J, with 5 bases between. CDR3 length: 13 amino acids. Looked up from germline, CDR1 is SGHNT and CDR2 is YYREEE (reference sequence). CDR3 loop: CASSLDRGNTIYF. CDR3 coding DNA: TGTGCCAGCAGCTTGGACAGGGGAAACACCATATATTTT.